This T cell receptor (beta chain) was sequenced for a study of T cell repertoires in cytomegalovirus infection. V was cut by 6 bases and J by 1 base, with 12 bases left in between. The CDR3 spans 15 residues. This clonotype has at least ten counts. Each CDR3 protein is one row after TCRdb ran MiXCR on the reads. The sample holds around 490,000 distinct CDR3 sequences, 26% seen once. Source material: PBMCs. The J gene is TRBJ1-4, the V gene TRBV12-3 or TRBV12-4, with D perhaps matching TRBD1 (5 bases). The sequence was obtained from a human donor in good health (CMV status not recorded). Some clones in this sample may be carry-over from other donors' samples. In DNA form, the CDR3 reads TGTGCCAGCAGCACCGAACAGGAAACTAATGAAAAACTGTTTTTT. Translating gives CASSTEQETNEKLFF.